This T cell receptor beta chain originates from a study of CD8 T cells in ankylosing spondylitis. This clonotype has at least ten counts. TCRdb ran MiXCR on the 5' RACE reads and lists one entry per CDR3 protein. Among roughly 240,000 distinct CDR3 sequences listed, roughly 32% were seen once. Trimming took 5 bases from V and 0 from J, leaving 9 bases between them. The germline V gene encodes CDR1 DFQATT and CDR2 SNEGSKA (reference sequence). CDR3 length: 13 residues. Sample: blood, either unsorted or a sorted T cell fraction (not recorded which). The receptor comes from a male donor with ankylosing spondylitis or in good health (not recorded which). The rearrangement joins TRBV20-1 to TRBJ2-3; D not resolved. The DNA of the CDR3 is TGCAGTGCTTTGGGCTCCAGCACAGATACGCAGTATTTT. Its protein product is CSALGSSTDTQYF.